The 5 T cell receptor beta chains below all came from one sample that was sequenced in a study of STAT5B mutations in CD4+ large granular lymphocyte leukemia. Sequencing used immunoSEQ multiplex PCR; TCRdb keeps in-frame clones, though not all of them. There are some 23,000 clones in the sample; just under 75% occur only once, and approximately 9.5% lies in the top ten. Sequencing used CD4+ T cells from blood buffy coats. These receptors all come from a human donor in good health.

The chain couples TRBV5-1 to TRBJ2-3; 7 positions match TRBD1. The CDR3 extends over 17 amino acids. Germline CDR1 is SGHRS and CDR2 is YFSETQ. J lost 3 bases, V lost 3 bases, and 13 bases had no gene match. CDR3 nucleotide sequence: TGCGCCAGCAGCTCGCGACTCGGGACAGTATATACAGATACGCAGTATTTT. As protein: CASSSRLGTVYTDTQYF.

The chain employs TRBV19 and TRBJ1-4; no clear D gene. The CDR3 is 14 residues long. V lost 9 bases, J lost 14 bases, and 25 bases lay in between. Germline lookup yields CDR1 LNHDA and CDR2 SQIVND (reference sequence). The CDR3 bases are TGTGCCAGCGCCTCGATTAGTATCTCCGAAAGGCTGTTTTTT. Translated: CASASISISERLFF.

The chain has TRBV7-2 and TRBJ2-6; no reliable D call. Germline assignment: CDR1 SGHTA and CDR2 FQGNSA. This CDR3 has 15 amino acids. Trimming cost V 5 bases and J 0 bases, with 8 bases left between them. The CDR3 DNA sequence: TGTGCCAGCAGCCAGGATCCCTCTGGGGCCAACGTCCTGACTTTC. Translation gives CASSQDPSGANVLTF.

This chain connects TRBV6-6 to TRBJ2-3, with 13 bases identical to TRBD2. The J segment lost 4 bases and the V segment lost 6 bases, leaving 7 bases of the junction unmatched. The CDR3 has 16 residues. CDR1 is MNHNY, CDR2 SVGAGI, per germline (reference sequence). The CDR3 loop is CASSLGLAGRADTQYF. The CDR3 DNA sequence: TGTGCCAGCAGCCTGGGACTAGCGGGACGCGCAGATACGCAGTATTTT.

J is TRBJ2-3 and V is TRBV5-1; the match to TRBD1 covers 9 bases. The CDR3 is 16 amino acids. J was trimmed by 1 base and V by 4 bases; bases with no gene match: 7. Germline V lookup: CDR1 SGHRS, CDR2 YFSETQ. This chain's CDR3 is CASSTGQGRGTDTQYF. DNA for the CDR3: TGCGCCAGCAGCACTGGACAGGGGCGAGGCACAGATACGCAGTATTTT.